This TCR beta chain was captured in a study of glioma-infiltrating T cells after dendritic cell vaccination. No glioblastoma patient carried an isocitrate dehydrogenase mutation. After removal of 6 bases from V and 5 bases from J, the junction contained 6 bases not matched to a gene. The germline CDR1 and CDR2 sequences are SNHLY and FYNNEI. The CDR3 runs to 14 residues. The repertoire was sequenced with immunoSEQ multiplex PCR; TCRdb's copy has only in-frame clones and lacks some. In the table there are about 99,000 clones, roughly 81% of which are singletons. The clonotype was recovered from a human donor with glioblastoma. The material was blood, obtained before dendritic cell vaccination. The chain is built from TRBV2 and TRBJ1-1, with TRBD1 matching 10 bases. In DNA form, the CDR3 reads TGTGCCAGCAGCACTGACAGGGGGCGGACTGAAGCTTTCTTT. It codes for CASSTDRGRTEAFF. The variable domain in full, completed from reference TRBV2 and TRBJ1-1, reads EPEVTQTPSHQVTQMGQEVILRCVPISNHLYFYWYRQILGQKVEFLVSFYNNEISEKSEIFDDQFSVERPDGSNFTLKIRSTKLEDSAMYFCASSTDRGRTEAFFGQGTRLTVV.